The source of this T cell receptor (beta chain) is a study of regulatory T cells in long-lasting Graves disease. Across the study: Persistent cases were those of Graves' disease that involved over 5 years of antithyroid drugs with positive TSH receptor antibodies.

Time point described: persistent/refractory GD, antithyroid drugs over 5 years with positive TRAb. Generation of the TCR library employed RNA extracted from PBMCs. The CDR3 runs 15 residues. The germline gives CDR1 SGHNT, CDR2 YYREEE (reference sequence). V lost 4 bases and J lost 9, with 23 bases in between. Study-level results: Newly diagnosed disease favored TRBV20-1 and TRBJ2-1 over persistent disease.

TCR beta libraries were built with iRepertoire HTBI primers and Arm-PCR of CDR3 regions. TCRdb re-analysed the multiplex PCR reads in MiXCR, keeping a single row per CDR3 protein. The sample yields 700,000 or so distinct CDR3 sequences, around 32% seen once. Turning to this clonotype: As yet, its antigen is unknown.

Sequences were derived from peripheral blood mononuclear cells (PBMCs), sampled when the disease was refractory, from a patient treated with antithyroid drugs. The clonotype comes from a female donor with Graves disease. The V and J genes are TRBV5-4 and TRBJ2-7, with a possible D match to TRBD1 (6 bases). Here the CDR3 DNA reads TGTGCCAGCAGCCCACGGACAGACAGGTCGGGAAGGCAGTACTTC. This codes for CASSPRTDRSGRQYF.